The rows below give T cell receptor beta chains drawn from one sample of a study of cytomegalovirus exposure and HLA in healthy donors. The repertoire was sequenced with immunoSEQ multiplex PCR; TCRdb's copy has only in-frame clones and lacks some. Of some 110,000 clones listed, around 78% are singletons. Sequencing was done on a sample of PBMCs. Source of these receptors: a man in his 60s in good health and CMV-seropositive. Each CDR3 is given with its conserved first and last residue. A D gene is named only where the DNA matches it firmly. Some rows mark clone size as missing; the rest say once, few, many or name a class of expanded clone.

>15|TRBV6-6|TRBD2|TRBJ2-7|-
TGTGCCAGCAGTTACGGCGGGGGGGCCGACTACGAGCAGTACTTC
CASSYGGGADYEQYF
>18|TRBV4-1|TRBD2|TRBJ2-5|-
TGCGCCAGCAGCCAAATCAGTGGGGGGGGTAGTGGCCAAGAGACCCAGTACTTC
CASSQISGGGSGQETQYF
>15|TRBV7-9|-|TRBJ2-3|-
TGTGCCAGCAGCTCTCCCAGGGACTTCACAGATACGCAGTATTTT
CASSSPRDFTDTQYF
>14|TRBV30|TRBD1|TRBJ1-1|-
TGTGCCTGGAACAGGGACAGGAGGAACACTGAAGCTTTCTTT
CAWNRDRRNTEAFF
>12|TRBV6-6|-|TRBJ2-5|-
TGTGCCAGCAGTCCTGGAGAAGAGACCCAGTACTTC
CASSPGEETQYF
>12|TRBV28|-|TRBJ1-4|once
TGTGCCAGCGGAGCAGAATATGAAAAACTGTTTTTT
CASGAEYEKLFF
>17|TRBV9|-|TRBJ2-1|-
TGTGCCAGCAGCGTAGCTACCGTCGGGGGCGGGGGTAATGAGCAGTTCTTC
CASSVATVGGGGNEQFF
>14|TRBV5-4|-|TRBJ2-7|-
TGTGCCAGCAGCTTGGGTGGCCACTCCTACGAGCAGTACTTC
CASSLGGHSYEQYF
>14|TRBV19|TRBD2|TRBJ2-5|-
TGTGCCAGTAGTAGCCTAGCGGTACAAGAGACCCAGTACTTC
CASSSLAVQETQYF
>14|TRBV28|-|TRBJ2-7|medium-sized
TGTGCCGCCACAGGGGGGGACAGTTTAAACGAGCAGTACTTC
CAATGGDSLNEQYF
>15|TRBV9|-|TRBJ1-6|-
TGTGCCAGCAGCGTAGATGGGGGCGGAAATTCACCCCTCCACTTT
CASSVDGGGNSPLHF
>12|TRBV6-5|-|TRBJ2-7|-
TGTGCCAGCAGTTCCGGAGGCTACGAGCAGTACTTC
CASSSGGYEQYF
>13|TRBV27|TRBD2|TRBJ2-7|-
TGTGCCAGCAGTTTACCTTGGGGGGGGGAGAGGTACTTC
CASSLPWGGERYF
>13|TRBV4-1|-|TRBJ1-4|-
TGCGCCAGCAGCCACGAGAACGCTGAAAAACTGTTTTTT
CASSHENAEKLFF
>16|TRBV28|TRBD1|TRBJ1-6|-
TGTGCCAGCAGCATCCTCGTGGGACAGGGGAATTCACCCCTCCACTTT
CASSILVGQGNSPLHF
>14|TRBV5-1|-|TRBJ1-1|-
TGCGCCAGCAGAAAAGGGGTTCAGCTCACTGAAGCTTTCTTT
CASRKGVQLTEAFF
>14|TRBV2|-|TRBJ1-5|few
TGTGCCAGCAGTGCAACCACTTTACAGGGAAGCCCGCATTTT
CASSATTLQGSPHF
>14|TRBV5-1|-|TRBJ2-2|-
TGCGCCAGCAGCTTTTCGGTTAACACCGGGGAGCTGTTTTTT
CASSFSVNTGELFF
>14|TRBV2|TRBD1|TRBJ1-1|-
TGTGCCAGCGTCATCACCGGACAGGGATCATTAGCTTTCTTT
CASVITGQGSLAFF
>14|TRBV19|-|TRBJ2-7|-
TGTGCCAGTAGTCCCGCGGTGACCACCTACGAGCAGTACTTC
CASSPAVTTYEQYF
>13|TRBV11-1|-|TRBJ1-5|-
TGTGCCAGCAGCTTAGTTTCGGATCAGCCCCAGCATTTT
CASSLVSDQPQHF
>12|TRBV14|-|TRBJ2-1|few
TGTGCCAGCAGCCAAGGGCCAGGGGCGCAGTTCTTC
CASSQGPGAQFF
>13|TRBV5-4|TRBD1|TRBJ2-7|-
TGTGCCAGCAGCTTGAGGGACAGCTACGAGCAGTACTTC
CASSLRDSYEQYF
>14|TRBV5-4|TRBD1|TRBJ2-1|-
TGTGCCAGCAGCTTCCGGGACAGATACAATGAGCAGTTCTTC
CASSFRDRYNEQFF
>15|TRBV10-2|-|TRBJ2-2|few
TGCGCCAGCAGTGAGTGGTCCCCTGCGGTCGGGGAGCTGTTTTTT
CASSEWSPAVGELFF
>22|TRBV29-1|TRBD1|TRBJ2-3|-
TGCAGCGTTGACTGGACAGGGGGAATGACTAGAGAAACATCCTTACACACAGATACGCAGTATTTT
CSVDWTGGMTRETSLHTDTQYF
>15|TRBV10-3|-|TRBJ1-4|-
TGTGCCATCAGTGAGGGAGGGAGGGCGAATGAAAAACTGTTTTTT
CAISEGGRANEKLFF
>14|TRBV18|TRBD1|TRBJ1-1|once
TGTGCCAGCTCTACAGGGGATATGAACACTGAAGCTTTCTTT
CASSTGDMNTEAFF
>16|TRBV9|TRBD2|TRBJ2-5|once
TGTGCCAGCAGCGTAGGGGCGGGGGGCCCGAGTGAGACCCAGTACTTC
CASSVGAGGPSETQYF
>11|TRBV7-2|-|TRBJ2-1|-
TGTGCCAGCAGCCCTTACAATGAGCAGTTCTTC
CASSPYNEQFF
>15|TRBV5-6|-|TRBJ1-1|-
TGTGCCAGCAGCTTCGGACAGCGCATGAACACTGAAGCTTTCTTT
CASSFGQRMNTEAFF
>15|TRBV7-2|TRBD1|TRBJ2-2|-
TGTGCCAGCAGTGGTTCACAGGGGGGTACCGGGGAGCTGTTTTTT
CASSGSQGGTGELFF
>15|TRBV7-2|-|TRBJ2-7|-
TGTGCCAGCAGCTTCCGGCTAACTAGCTCCTACGAGCAGTACTTC
CASSFRLTSSYEQYF
>13|TRBV6-4|TRBD1|TRBJ1-1|-
TGTGCCAGCAGCCGGGACAGGGACACTGAAGCTTTCTTT
CASSRDRDTEAFF
>13|TRBV15|-|TRBJ1-6|few
TGTGCCACCTCCGGACAGTATAATTCACCCCTCCACTTT
CATSGQYNSPLHF
>13|TRBV7-7|TRBD1|TRBJ2-1|once
TGTGCTAGCAGCTTGGACAGGACAATGAGGCAGTTCTTC
CASSLDRTMRQFF
>14|TRBV5-1|-|TRBJ1-5|-
TGCGCCAGCAGCCTGGACGGTAGCAATCAGCCCCAGCATTTT
CASSLDGSNQPQHF
>13|TRBV6-1|-|TRBJ2-4|-
TGTGCCAGCAGAGGAGAAGCCAAAAACATTCAGTACTTC
CASRGEAKNIQYF
>12|TRBV29-1|-|TRBJ1-1|-
TGCAGCGTCAGGGTCATGAACACTGAAGCTTTCTTT
CSVRVMNTEAFF
>14|TRBV18|-|TRBJ1-1|-
TGTGCCAGCTCATATGGGCACAAAGACACTGAAGCTTTCTTT
CASSYGHKDTEAFF
>14|TRBV6-5|-|TRBJ2-7|-
TGTGCCAGCCTCCGGGATCCCAGCTCCTACGAGCAGTACTTC
CASLRDPSSYEQYF
>13|TRBV5-1|TRBD1|TRBJ2-7|-
TGCGCCAGCAGCTTGGACAGGGGAAACGAGCAGTACTTC
CASSLDRGNEQYF
>15|TRBV4-1|TRBD1|TRBJ2-1|-
TGCGCCAGCAGCCAAGGCAGGGGGCGCGGGAATGAGCAGTTCTTC
CASSQGRGRGNEQFF
>15|TRBV9|-|TRBJ2-7|-
TGTGCCAGCAGCGTAGGATGGAAGGGGGAGTTCGAGCAGTACTTC
CASSVGWKGEFEQYF
>10|TRBV28|-|TRBJ2-7|once
TGTGCCAGCAGCCCTCCCGGGCAGTACTTC
CASSPPGQYF
>13|TRBV6-5|-|TRBJ1-4|few
TGTGCCAGCAGTTACACCCCGGGGGAAAAACTGTTTTTT
CASSYTPGEKLFF
>14|TRBV6-5|-|TRBJ1-1|-
TGTGCCAGCAGTACTTTACAGGGCCACACTGAAGCTTTCTTT
CASSTLQGHTEAFF
>13|TRBV6-1|TRBD1|TRBJ1-1|few
TGTGCCTCAGGGGGCAGGCCTTTCACTGAAGCTTTCTTT
CASGGRPFTEAFF
>15|TRBV6-1|-|TRBJ2-6|-
TGTGCCAGCAGTGCCTCACGGGCTGGGGCCAACGTCCTGACTTTC
CASSASRAGANVLTF
>17|TRBV7-3|TRBD2|TRBJ2-5|once
TGTGCCAGCAGCCCCTCGGGGGGGGGCCCGAAGTTGGAGACCCAGTACTTC
CASSPSGGGPKLETQYF
>13|TRBV19|-|TRBJ1-2|-
TGTGCCAGTAGTATAGATGGGCGATGCGGCTACACCTTC
CASSIDGRCGYTF
>13|TRBV7-9|-|TRBJ1-2|-
TGTGCCAGCAGCTTAGATGACCGAGGCGGCTACACCTTC
CASSLDDRGGYTF
>14|TRBV6-5|-|TRBJ1-4|-
TGTGCCAGCAGTTACCGGAGGGCTAATGAAAAACTGTTTTTT
CASSYRRANEKLFF
>14|TRBV5-1|-|TRBJ2-3|-
TGCGCCAGCAGCTTGACTAGCAGCACAGATACGCAGTATTTT
CASSLTSSTDTQYF
>14|TRBV7-9|-|TRBJ1-2|-
TGTGCCAGCACCCCACTTCTTAGAGCCTATGGCTACACCTTC
CASTPLLRAYGYTF